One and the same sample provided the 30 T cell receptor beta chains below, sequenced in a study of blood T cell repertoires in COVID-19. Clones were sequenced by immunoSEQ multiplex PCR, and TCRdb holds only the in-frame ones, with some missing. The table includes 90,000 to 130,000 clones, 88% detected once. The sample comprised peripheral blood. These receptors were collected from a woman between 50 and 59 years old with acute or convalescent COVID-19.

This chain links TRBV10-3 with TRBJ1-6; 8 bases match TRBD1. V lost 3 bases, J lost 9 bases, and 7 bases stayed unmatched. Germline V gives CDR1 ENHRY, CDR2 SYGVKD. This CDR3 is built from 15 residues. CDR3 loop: CAISDPRQGFSPLHF. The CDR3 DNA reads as TGTGCCATCAGTGATCCTCGACAGGGGTTTTCACCCCTCCACTTT.

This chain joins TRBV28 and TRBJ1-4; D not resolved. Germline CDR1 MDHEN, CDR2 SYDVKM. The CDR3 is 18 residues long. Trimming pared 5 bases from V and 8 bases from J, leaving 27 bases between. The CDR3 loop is CASSPDSKRRGIREKLFF. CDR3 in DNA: TGTGCCAGCAGTCCGGACTCAAAGCGGAGAGGGATAAGAGAAAAACTGTTTTTT. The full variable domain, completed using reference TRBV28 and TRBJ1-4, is DVKVTQSSRYLVKRTGEKVFLECVQDMDHENMFWYRQDPGLGLRLIYFSYDVKMKEKGDIPEGYSVSREKKERFSLILESASTNQTSMYLCASSPDSKRRGIREKLFFGSGTQLSVL.

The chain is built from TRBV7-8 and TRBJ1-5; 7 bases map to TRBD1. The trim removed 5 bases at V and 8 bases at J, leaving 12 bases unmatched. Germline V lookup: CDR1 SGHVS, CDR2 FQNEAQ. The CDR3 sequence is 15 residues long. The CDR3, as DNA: TGTGCCAGCAGCCGAAACAGGGGCCCGCAAGAGCCCCAGCATTTT. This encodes CASSRNRGPQEPQHF.

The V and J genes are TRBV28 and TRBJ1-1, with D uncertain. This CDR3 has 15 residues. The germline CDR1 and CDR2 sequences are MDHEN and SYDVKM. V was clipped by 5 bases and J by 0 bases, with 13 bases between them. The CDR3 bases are TGTGCCAGCAGTGCCTCCTACAGTCTGAACACTGAAGCTTTCTTT. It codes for CASSASYSLNTEAFF.

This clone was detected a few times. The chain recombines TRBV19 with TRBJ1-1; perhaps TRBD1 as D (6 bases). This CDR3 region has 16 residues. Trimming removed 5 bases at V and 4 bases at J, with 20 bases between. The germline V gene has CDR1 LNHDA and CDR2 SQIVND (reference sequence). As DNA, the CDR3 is TGTGCCAGTAGTCCTCGGGGGGGCAGGTTCCCCACTGAAGCTTTCTTT. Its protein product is CASSPRGGRFPTEAFF.

The CDR3 DNA reads as TGTGCCAGCAGTTTACTGTTGGCCGCCCTGGGCTACACCTTC. This encodes CASSLLLAALGYTF. The chain employs TRBV28 and TRBJ1-2, with D uncertain. With 2 bases removed from V and 8 bases from J, the gap between germline ends came to 15 bases. The CDR3 loop spans 14 amino acids. Looked up from germline, CDR1 is MDHEN and CDR2 is SYDVKM.

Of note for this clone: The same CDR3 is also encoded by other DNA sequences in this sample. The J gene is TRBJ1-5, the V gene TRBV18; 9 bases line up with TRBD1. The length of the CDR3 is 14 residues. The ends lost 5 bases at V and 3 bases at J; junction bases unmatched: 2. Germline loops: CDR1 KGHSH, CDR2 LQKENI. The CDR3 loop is CASSRTGDNQPQHF. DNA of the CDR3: TGTGCCAGCTCAAGGACAGGGGACAATCAGCCCCAGCATTTT.

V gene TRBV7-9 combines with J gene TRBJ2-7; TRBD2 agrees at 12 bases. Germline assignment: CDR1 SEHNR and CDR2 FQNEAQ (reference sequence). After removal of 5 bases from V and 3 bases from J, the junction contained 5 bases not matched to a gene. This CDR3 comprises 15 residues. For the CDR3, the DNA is TGTGCCAGCAGCACCCTGACTAGCGGGAGCTACGAGCAGTACTTC. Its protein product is CASSTLTSGSYEQYF.

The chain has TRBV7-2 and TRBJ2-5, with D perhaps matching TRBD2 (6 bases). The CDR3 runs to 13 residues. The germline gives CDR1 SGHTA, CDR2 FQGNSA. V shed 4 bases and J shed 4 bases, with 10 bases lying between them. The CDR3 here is CASSWDSGETQYF. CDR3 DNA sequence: TGTGCCAGCAGCTGGGACTCGGGAGAGACCCAGTACTTC.

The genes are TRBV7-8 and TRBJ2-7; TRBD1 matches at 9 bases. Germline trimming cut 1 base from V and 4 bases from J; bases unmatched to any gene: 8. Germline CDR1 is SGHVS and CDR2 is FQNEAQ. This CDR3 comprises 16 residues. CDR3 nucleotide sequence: TGTGCCAGCAGCTTAGTGGGACAGGGCCTGTTGTACGAGCAGTACTTC. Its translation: CASSLVGQGLLYEQYF.

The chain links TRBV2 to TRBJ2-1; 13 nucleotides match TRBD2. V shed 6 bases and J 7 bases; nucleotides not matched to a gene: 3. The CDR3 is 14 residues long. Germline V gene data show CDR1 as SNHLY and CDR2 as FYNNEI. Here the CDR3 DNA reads TGTGCCAGCAGGGGGACTAGCGGGAAGAATGAGCAGTTCTTC. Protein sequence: CASRGTSGKNEQFF.

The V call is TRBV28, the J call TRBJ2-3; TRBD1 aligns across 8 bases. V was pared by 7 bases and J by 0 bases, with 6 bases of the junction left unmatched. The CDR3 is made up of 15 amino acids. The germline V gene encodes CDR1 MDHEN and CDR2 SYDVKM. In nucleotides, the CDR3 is TGTGCCAGCACACGACAGGGGCTAAGCACAGATACGCAGTATTTT. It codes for CASTRQGLSTDTQYF.

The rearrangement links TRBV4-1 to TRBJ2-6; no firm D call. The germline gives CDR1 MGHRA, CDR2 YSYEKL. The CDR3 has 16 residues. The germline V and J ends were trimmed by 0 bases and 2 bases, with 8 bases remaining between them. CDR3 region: CASSQDSGTGANVLTF. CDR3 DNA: TGCGCCAGCAGCCAAGACTCGGGTACTGGGGCCAACGTCCTGACTTTC.

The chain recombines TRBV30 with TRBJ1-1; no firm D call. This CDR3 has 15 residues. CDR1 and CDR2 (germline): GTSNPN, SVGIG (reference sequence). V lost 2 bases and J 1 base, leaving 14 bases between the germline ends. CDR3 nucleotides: TGTGCCTGGAGTTTCGAGGGTTGGAGGAACACTGAAGCTTTCTTT. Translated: CAWSFEGWRNTEAFF.

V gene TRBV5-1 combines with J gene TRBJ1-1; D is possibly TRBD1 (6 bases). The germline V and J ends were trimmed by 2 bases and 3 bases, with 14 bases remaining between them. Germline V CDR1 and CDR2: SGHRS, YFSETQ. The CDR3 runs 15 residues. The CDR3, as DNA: TGCGCCAGCAGCTTCTTCCAGGGGCTGGACACTGAAGCTTTCTTT. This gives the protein CASSFFQGLDTEAFF.

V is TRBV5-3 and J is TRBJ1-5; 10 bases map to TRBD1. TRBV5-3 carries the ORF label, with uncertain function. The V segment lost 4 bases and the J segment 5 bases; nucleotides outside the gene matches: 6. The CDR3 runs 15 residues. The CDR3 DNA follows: TGTGCCAGAAGCGGAAAGGGACAGGGGCATCAGCCCCAGCATTTT. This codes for CARSGKGQGHQPQHF.

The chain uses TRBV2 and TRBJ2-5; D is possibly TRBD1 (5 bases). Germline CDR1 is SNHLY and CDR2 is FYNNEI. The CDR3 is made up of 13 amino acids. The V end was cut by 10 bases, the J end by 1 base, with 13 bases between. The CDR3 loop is CAKGVGAQETQYF. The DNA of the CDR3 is TGTGCCAAAGGGGTCGGCGCCCAAGAGACCCAGTACTTC.

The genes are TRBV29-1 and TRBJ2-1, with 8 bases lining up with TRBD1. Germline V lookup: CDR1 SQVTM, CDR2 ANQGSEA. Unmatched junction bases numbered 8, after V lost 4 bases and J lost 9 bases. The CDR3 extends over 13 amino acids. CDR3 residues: CSVGTGTGSEQFF. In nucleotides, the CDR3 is TGCAGCGTTGGAACCGGGACAGGTAGTGAGCAGTTCTTC.

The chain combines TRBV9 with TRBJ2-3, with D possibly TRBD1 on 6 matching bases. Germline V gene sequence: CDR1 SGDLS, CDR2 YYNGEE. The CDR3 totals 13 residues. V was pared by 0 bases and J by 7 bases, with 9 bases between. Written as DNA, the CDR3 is TGTGCCAGCAGCGTAGGGGGGCTAAATACGCAGTATTTT. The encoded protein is CASSVGGLNTQYF. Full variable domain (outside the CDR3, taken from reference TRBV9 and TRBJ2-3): DSGVTQTPKHLITATGQRVTLRCSPRSGDLSVYWYQQSLDQGLQFLIQYYNGEERAKGNILERFSAQQFPDLHSELNLSSLELGDSALYFCASSVGGLNTQYFGPGTRLTVL.

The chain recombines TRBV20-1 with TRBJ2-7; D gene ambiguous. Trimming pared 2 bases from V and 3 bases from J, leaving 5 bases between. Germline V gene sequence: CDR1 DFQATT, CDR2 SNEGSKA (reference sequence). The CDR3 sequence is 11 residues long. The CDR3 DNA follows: TGCAGTGCTAGACAGGACTACGAGCAGTACTTC. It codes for CSARQDYEQYF.

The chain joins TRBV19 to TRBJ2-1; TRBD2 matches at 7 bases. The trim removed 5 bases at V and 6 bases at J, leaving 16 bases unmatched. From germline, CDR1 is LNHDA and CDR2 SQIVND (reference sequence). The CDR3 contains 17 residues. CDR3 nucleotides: TGTGCCAGTAGTTCCCGCCGCGCGGGAGCTGGTATCAATGAGCAGTTCTTC. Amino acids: CASSSRRAGAGINEQFF.

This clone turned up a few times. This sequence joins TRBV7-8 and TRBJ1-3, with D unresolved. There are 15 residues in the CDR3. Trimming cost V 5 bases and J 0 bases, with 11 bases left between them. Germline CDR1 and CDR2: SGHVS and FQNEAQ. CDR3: CASSPDNLSGNTIYF. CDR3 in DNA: TGTGCCAGCAGCCCAGACAACCTCTCTGGAAACACCATATATTTT.

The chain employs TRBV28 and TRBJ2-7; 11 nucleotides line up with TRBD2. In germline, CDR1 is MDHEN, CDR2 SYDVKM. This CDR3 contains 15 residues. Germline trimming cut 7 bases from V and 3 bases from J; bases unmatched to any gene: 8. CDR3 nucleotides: TGTGCCAGCACTGATTCCGGGACTAGCGGCTACGAGCAGTACTTC. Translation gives CASTDSGTSGYEQYF.

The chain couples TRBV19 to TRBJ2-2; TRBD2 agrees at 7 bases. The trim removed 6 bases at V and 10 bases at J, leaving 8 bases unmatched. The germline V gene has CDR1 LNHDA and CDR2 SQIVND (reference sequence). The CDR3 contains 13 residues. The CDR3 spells CASRMGGSMELFF. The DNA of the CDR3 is TGTGCCAGTAGAATGGGCGGGAGTATGGAGCTGTTTTTT.

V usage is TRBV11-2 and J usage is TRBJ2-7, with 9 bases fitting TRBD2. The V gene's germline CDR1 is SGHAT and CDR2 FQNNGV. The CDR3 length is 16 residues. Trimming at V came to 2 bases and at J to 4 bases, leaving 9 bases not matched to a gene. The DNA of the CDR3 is TGTGCCAGCAGCTTATCTGGGGCAAGCGGGAGGTACGAGCAGTACTTC. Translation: CASSLSGASGRYEQYF.

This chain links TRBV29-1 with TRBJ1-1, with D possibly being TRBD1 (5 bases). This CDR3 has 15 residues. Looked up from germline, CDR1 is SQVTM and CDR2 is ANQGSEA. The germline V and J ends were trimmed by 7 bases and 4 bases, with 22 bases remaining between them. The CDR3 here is CSASGGSGTGTEAFF. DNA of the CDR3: TGCAGCGCTTCCGGGGGGTCGGGAACCGGCACTGAAGCTTTCTTT.

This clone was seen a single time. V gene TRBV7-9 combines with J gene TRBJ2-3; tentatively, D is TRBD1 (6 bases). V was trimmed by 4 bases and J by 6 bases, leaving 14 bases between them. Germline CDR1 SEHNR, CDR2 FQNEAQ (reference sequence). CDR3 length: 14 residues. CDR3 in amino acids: CASSSYEGGDTQYF. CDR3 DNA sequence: TGTGCCAGCAGCTCGTACGAAGGGGGTGATACGCAGTATTTT.

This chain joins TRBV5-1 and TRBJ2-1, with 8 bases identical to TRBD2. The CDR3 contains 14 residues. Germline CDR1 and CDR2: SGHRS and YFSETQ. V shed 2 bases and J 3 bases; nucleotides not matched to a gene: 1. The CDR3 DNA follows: TGCGCCAGCAGCTTAACTAGCGGCTACAATGAGCAGTTCTTC. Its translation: CASSLTSGYNEQFF.

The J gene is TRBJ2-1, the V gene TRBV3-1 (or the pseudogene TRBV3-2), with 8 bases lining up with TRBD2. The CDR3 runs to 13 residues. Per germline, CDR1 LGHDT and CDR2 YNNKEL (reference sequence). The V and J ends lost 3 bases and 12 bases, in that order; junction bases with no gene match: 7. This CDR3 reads CASSQHSGMGQFF. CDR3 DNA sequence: TGTGCCAGCAGCCAGCATAGCGGGATGGGGCAGTTCTTC.

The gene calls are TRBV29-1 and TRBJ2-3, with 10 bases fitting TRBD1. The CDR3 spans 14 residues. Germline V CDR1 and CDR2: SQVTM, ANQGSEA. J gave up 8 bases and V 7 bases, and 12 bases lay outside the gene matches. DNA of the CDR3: TGCAGCGCCCGGGGACAGGGGACGGGATTTACGCAGTATTTT. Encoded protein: CSARGQGTGFTQYF.